Listed below are T cell receptor beta chains from one sample, sequenced in a study of blood T cell repertoires in COVID-19. Method: immunoSEQ multiplex PCR; TCRdb's copy keeps in-frame clones and lacks some. The table lists 65,000 to 85,000 clones, 65% to 85% of them singletons, with about 18% in the top ten. The specimen was peripheral blood. Receptors were obtained from a woman aged 60-75 years with acute or convalescent COVID-19. Both conserved end residues are part of each CDR3. Not all rows give a size; the values are once, few, many and, for expanded clones, a class.

len,abundance,j_gene,v_gene,CDR3aa
14,-,TRBJ2-7,TRBV27,CASSLPGLIYEQYF
14,few,TRBJ2-6,TRBV6-5,CASSSSSGANVLTF
15,-,TRBJ1-6,TRBV6-1,CASSEMSRENSPLHF
13,few,TRBJ2-2,TRBV5-6,CASSLGGAGELFF
16,-,TRBJ2-1,TRBV11-2,CASSLTLTSGDNEQFF
16,-,TRBJ1-3,TRBV7-2,CASSLAMSATGNTIYF
17,-,TRBJ2-1,TRBV6-1,CASSDANWRGRYNEQFF
19,-,TRBJ2-3,TRBV5-1,CASSLALGTSGGVTDTQYF
14,-,TRBJ2-7,TRBV7-9,CASSSGTGDVEQYF
13,-,TRBJ2-5,TRBV28,CASSSDRVGTQYF
15,-,TRBJ2-7,TRBV6-5,CASSKTPGQSYEQYF
14,-,TRBJ1-6,TRBV4-3,CASSQGELNSPLHF
15,-,TRBJ1-1,TRBV9,CASSVAGQGHTEAFF